Following are 13 T cell receptor beta chains from one sample sequenced in a study of tumor-infiltrating lymphocytes in primary liver carcinoma. Unsorted whole blood served as the source of blood RNA, and germline DNA was extracted as well. A primer in the constant region served to generate TCR beta cDNA from roughly 520 ng of total RNA. Three nested multiplex PCR rounds of slightly modified ARM-PCR generated TCR beta libraries. TRBV1-TRBV30 forward and Cbeta reverse primers drove the first two approximately 10-cycle rounds. Using its own MiXCR run on the multiplex PCR reads, TCRdb lists one record per CDR3 protein. The sample gives about 210,000 distinct CDR3 sequences, almost 65% of which show up once; roughly 7% is in the top ten. Sequencing was performed on peripheral blood. The source of these receptors is a woman in her fifties or sixties with primary liver carcinoma and hepatitis B virus infection.

This clonotype was observed a handful of times. A clone one base away is much larger, so this may be a read error. This sequence joins TRBV12-3 or TRBV12-4 and TRBJ2-2, with TRBD2 matching 9 bases. The CDR3 consists of 14 residues. V lost 6 bases and J lost 9; bases outside the gene matches: 8. The CDR3, as DNA: TGTGCCAGCAGCTCGGGACTAGCCAGCAGGGAGCTGTTTTTT. Its translation is CASSSGLASRELFF.

The chain is built from TRBV11-2 and TRBJ2-1; D ambiguous. V shed 0 bases and J shed 4 bases, with 13 bases lying between them. The CDR3 contains 16 residues. Germline assignment: CDR1 SGHAT and CDR2 FQNNGV. CDR3 protein: CASSLDLSGNYNEQFF. The CDR3 nucleotides read TGTGCCAGCAGCTTAGATCTTAGTGGGAATTACAATGAGCAGTTCTTC.

A note on this clonotype: One junction end does not reproduce the germline sequence, and a read error may be involved. The chain carries TRBV29-1 and TRBJ2-1; 8 bases fit TRBD2. Germline V CDR1 and CDR2: SQVTM, ANQGSEA. This CDR3 contains 13 residues. The CDR3 reads CSAWTSWSPRLFF. CDR3 nucleotide sequence: TGTAGCGCTTGGACTAGCTGGAGTCCCCGGCTGTTCTTC.

This clonotype was observed a handful of times. Here the CDR3 omits its conserved ending phenylalanine or tryptophan, so a read error is the likely source. This chain joins TRBV11-2 and TRBJ2-5, with 7 bases aligning to TRBD2. Germline V gives CDR1 SGHAT, CDR2 FQNNGV. This CDR3 spans 15 amino acids. The ends lost 4 bases at V and 0 bases at J; junction bases unmatched: 5. In nucleotides, the CDR3 is TGTGCCAGCAGCTCCCGACTAGCTGACCAAGAGACCCAGTACATC. This encodes CASSSRLADQETQYI.

A remark on this clonotype: Possible read error: a much larger clone is one base away. The rearrangement joins TRBV6-5 to TRBJ1-1, with D unclear. The CDR3 totals 15 residues. The ends were cut back, 4 bases at V and 3 bases at J, with 15 bases in the middle. Germline V gene lookup returns CDR1 MNHEY and CDR2 SVGAGI. The chain's CDR3 is CASSSPWTADTEAFF. The DNA for the CDR3 is TGTGCCAGCAGTTCCCCTTGGACGGCGGACACTGAAGCTTTCTTT.

In regard to this clonotype: A much bigger clone sits one base away, suggesting this may be a read error. CDR3 sequence reads: CASRPGSVGIYEQYF. CDR3 in DNA: TGTGCCAGCAGGCCCGGCTCCGTCGGAATATACGAGCAGTACTTC. This chain uses TRBV6-6 with TRBJ2-7; D gene ambiguous. The CDR3 length is 15 residues. Trimming cost V 6 bases and J 4 bases, with 19 bases left between them. Germline loops: CDR1 MNHNY, CDR2 SVGAGI (reference sequence).

This chain connects TRBV15 to TRBJ2-7; D is ambiguous. Germline loops: CDR1 LNHNV, CDR2 YYDKDF (reference sequence). The CDR3 sequence is 13 residues long. The V gene lost 0 bases and the J gene lost 7 bases, with 10 bases spanning the gap. CDR3 amino acids: CATSRDEAGEQYF. The CDR3 nucleotides read TGTGCCACCAGCAGAGATGAGGCAGGAGAGCAGTACTTC.

Comment on this clonotype: Since a much larger clone is just one base distant, this may be a read error. The genes are TRBV6-2 or TRBV6-3 and TRBJ1-5, with TRBD1 matching over 12 bases. The CDR3 has 18 amino acids. CDR1 MNHEY and CDR2 SVGEGT come from the germline V gene. The DNA for the CDR3 is TGTGTCAGCAGCCACCCCGGGACAGGGGGCAGAGGAGGTCAGCCCCAGCATTTT. It specifies CVSSHPGTGGRGGQPQHF.

This clonotype was observed once. An end of the junction differs from the germline gene, which may be a read error. The chain carries TRBV11-2 and TRBJ2-1; D might be TRBD2 (6 bases). CDR1 is SGHAT and CDR2 is FQNNGV in the germline V gene. The CDR3 runs to 19 residues. The CDR3 bases are TGTGCCAGCAGACCCGGAATAGCGGTTCCTATCAGCTCCTACAGTGAGCAGTTCTTC. It translates to CASRPGIAVPISSYSEQFF.

About this clonotype itself: One end of the junction fails to match germline, which may point to a read error. The chain joins TRBV11-3 to TRBJ2-2, with D maybe TRBD2 (5 bases). The CDR3 totals 15 residues. Germline lookup yields CDR1 SGHNT and CDR2 YENEEA. DNA of the CDR3: TGTGTCAGCAGCTACGACGGGGCGAACACCGGGGAGCTGTTTTTT. It codes for CVSSYDGANTGELFF. The full variable domain, its missing parts supplied by reference TRBV11-3 and TRBJ2-2, is EAGVVQSPRYKIIEKKQPVAFWCNPISGHNTLYWYLQNLGQGPELLIRYENEEAVDDSQLPKDRFSAERLKGVDSTLKIQPAELGDSAVYLCVSSYDGANTGELFFGEGSRLTVL.

The rearrangement links TRBV6-6 to TRBJ1-2; D remains unclear. V gave up 7 bases and J gave up 4 bases, with 13 bases separating them. The CDR3 has 13 amino acids. Germline-derived CDR1 and CDR2 are MNHNY and SVGAGI (reference sequence). Here the CDR3 reads CASTELRGYGYTF. The CDR3 nucleotides are TGTGCCAGCACCGAATTACGGGGCTATGGCTACACCTTC.

For this clonotype: No conserved phenylalanine or tryptophan is present at the end of the CDR3, so a read error is the likely explanation. This chain joins TRBV12-3 or TRBV12-4 and TRBJ2-7, with a weak D call TRBD2 (5 bases). V lost 5 bases, J lost 0 bases, and 8 bases lay in between. The CDR3 consists of 13 residues. CDR3 in DNA: TGTGCCAGCAGTCTAGGAGGCTCCTACGAGCAGTACTTA. Its protein product is CASSLGGSYEQYL.

Notes on this clonotype: The junction does not match germline at one end; this may be a read error. This chain links TRBV11-2 with TRBJ2-5; D is uncertain. Germline loops: CDR1 SGHAT, CDR2 FQNNGV. This CDR3 is 14 amino acids long. This CDR3 is CANSLGRRLETQYF. For the CDR3, the DNA is TGCGCCAACAGCTTAGGTCGACGGCTGGAGACCCAGTACTTC. The full variable domain, in which reference TRBV11-2 and TRBJ2-5 provide the parts outside the CDR3, is EAGVAQSPRYKIIEKRQSVAFWCNPISGHATLYWYQQILGQGPKLLIQFQNNGVVDDSQLPKDRFSAERLKGVDSTLKIQPAKLEDSAVYLCANSLGRRLETQYFGPGTRLLVL.